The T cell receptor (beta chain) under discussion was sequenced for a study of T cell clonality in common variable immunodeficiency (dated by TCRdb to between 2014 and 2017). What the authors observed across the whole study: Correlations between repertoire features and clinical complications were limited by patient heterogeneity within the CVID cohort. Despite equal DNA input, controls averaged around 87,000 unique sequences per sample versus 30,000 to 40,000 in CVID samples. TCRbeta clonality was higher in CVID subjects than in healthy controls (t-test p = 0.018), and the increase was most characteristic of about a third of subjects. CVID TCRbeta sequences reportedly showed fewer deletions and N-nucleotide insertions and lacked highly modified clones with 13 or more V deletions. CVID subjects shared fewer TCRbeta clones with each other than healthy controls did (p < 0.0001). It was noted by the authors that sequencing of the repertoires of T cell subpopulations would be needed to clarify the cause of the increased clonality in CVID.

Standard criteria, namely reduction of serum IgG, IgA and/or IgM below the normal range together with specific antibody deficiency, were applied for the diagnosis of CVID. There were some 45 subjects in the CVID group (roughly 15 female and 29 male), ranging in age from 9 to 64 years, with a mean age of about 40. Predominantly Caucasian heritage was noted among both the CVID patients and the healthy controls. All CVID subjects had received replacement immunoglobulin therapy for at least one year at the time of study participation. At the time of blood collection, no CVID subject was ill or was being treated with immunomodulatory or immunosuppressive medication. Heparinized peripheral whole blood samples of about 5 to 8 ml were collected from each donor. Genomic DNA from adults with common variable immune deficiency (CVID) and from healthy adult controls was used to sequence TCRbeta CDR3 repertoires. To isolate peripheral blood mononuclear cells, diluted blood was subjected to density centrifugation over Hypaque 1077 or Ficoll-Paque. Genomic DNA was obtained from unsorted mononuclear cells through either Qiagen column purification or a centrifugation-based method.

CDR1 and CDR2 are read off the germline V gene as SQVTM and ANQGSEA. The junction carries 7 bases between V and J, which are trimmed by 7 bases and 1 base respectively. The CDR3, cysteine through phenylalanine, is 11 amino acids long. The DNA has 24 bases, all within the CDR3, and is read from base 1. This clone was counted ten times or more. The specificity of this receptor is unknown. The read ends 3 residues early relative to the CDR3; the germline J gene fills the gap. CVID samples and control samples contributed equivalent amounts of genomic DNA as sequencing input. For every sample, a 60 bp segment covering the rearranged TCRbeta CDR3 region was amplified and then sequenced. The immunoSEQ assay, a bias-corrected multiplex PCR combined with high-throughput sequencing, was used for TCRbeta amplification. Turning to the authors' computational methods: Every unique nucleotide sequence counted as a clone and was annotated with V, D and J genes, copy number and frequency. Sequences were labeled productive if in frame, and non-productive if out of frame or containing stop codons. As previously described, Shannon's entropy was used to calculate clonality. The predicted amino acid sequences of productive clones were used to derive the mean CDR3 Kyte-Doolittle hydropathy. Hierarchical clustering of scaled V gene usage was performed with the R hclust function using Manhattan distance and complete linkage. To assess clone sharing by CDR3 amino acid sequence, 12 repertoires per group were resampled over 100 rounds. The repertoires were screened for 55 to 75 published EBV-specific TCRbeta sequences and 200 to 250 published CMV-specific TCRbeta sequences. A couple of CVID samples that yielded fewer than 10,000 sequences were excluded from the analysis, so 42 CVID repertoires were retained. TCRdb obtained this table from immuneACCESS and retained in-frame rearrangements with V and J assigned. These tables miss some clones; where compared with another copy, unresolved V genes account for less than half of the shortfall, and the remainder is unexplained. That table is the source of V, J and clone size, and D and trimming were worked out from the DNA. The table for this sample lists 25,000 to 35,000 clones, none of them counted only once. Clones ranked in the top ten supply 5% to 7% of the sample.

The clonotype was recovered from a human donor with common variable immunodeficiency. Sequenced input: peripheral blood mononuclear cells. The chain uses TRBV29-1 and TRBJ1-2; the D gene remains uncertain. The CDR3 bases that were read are TGCAGCGGGCAAAGTAACTATGGC. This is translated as CSGQSNYG. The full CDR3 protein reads CSGQSNYGYTF.